The entry below describes one TCR beta chain. This entry comes from a study of shared clonotypes between healthy human individuals. CD45RO-negative, CCR7-positively selected cells formed the naive CD8 fraction, excluding terminally differentiated effector memory CD45RA+ cells. The data were produced by immunoSEQ multiplex PCR, yet TCRdb's version contains in-frame clones alone and is incomplete. The sample shows 750,000 to 1,000,000 clones, 80% to 95% of them seen only once. The source is a man aged 25 to 40 in good health. Sequencing was performed on naive CD8+ T cells sorted from blood.

In nucleotides, the CDR3 is TGTGCCAGCAGCCTCGGAGCCTTGATGAACACTGAAGCTTTCTTT. Protein: CASSLGALMNTEAFF. The chain carries TRBV27 and TRBJ1-1; the D is unclear. This CDR3 contains 15 residues. Trimming pared 6 bases from V and 0 bases from J, leaving 14 bases between. CDR1 and CDR2 from the germline V gene are MNHEY and SMNVEV (reference sequence).